This entry is about one TCR beta chain. Its antigen is still unknown. This sample was taken from a study of cytotoxic CD8 clonotypes in ibrutinib-treated CLL. Study as a whole: The response samples were taken once patients had been treated for a median of roughly 12 months, range 6 to 36. Regarding the study as a whole: Against age-matched healthy donors, baseline clonality ran higher and tracked circulating CD8+ T-cell counts. Shared public clonotypes were rare, and on treatment they either got smaller or stayed the same.

The V gene lost 4 bases and the J gene lost 2 bases, with 10 bases spanning the gap. CDR3 length: 14 amino acids. Looked up from germline, CDR1 is MGHRA and CDR2 is YSYEKL. The repertoire was sequenced with immunoSEQ multiplex PCR; TCRdb's copy has only in-frame clones and lacks some. The top ten hold less than 6.5% of the sample, which has fewer than 100,000 clones, 86% seen once. This receptor was obtained from a human donor with chronic lymphocytic leukemia. This sample comprised PBMCs, obtained before ibrutinib treatment. V is TRBV4-1 and J is TRBJ2-3; D unclear. As DNA, the CDR3 is TGCGCCAGCAGCCGAGAGGACCTCACAGATACGCAGTATTTT. The encoded protein is CASSREDLTDTQYF.